A single sample is the source of the 4 T cell receptor beta chains below, sequenced in a study of cytotoxic CD8 clonotypes in ibrutinib-treated CLL. Profiling relied on immunoSEQ multiplex PCR, and the TCRdb table lists in-frame clones only, not all of them. This table has under 200,000 clones, around 80% appearing once. The source material was PBMCs, sampled after 24 months of ibrutinib treatment. The receptors come from a human donor with chronic lymphocytic leukemia.

The V gene is TRBV4-2, the J gene TRBJ2-1; 10 bases map to TRBD2. The V and J ends lost 0 bases and 10 bases, in that order; junction bases with no gene match: 12. Germline V gene sequence: CDR1 LGHNA, CDR2 YNFKEQ. This CDR3 is built from 17 residues. This CDR3 is CASSQDSASGGRGEQFF. In nucleotides, the CDR3 is TGTGCCAGCAGCCAAGATTCGGCTAGCGGGGGCCGGGGGGAGCAGTTCTTC.

The chain joins TRBV5-1 to TRBJ2-5; 8 bases agree with TRBD2. With V trimmed by 5 bases and J by 4 bases, 10 bases remained unmatched. From germline, CDR1 is SGHRS and CDR2 YFSETQ. The CDR3 is 15 amino acids. CDR3 nucleotide sequence: TGCGCCAGCAGGACCCGGGGGGGGACTGGAGAGACCCAGTACTTC. The encoded protein is CASRTRGGTGETQYF.

V and J are TRBV11-2 and TRBJ2-3, with D perhaps matching TRBD2 (5 bases). This CDR3 spans 12 amino acids. Trimming took off 10 bases at V and 3 bases at J, with 11 bases between the two ends. Germline CDR1 SGHAT, CDR2 FQNNGV. The CDR3 coding sequence is TGTGCCACTTCATCGGGGACAGATACGCAGTATTTT. Translated, it gives CATSSGTDTQYF.

The table lists this clone with a few counts. The chain employs TRBV18 and TRBJ1-1, with D maybe TRBD1 (5 bases). The germline V gene has CDR1 KGHSH and CDR2 LQKENI. The CDR3 sequence is 13 residues long. Trimming left V 6 bases short and J 2 bases short, with 10 bases between. This CDR3 is CASSLTDNTEAFF. CDR3 in DNA: TGTGCCAGCTCGCTGACAGATAACACTGAAGCTTTCTTT.